The source of this TCR beta chain is a study of T cells in Graves' hyperthyroidism and ophthalmopathy. Template material for amplifying TCR beta CDR3 regions consisted of RNA transcripts. First-round RT-PCR of the TCR CDR3 relied on the HTBI primer set. TCRdb passed the multiplex PCR reads through MiXCR, listing each CDR3 protein once. The repertoire holds around 600,000 distinct CDR3 sequences, about 16% seen once, with under 3.5% in the top ten. A NOSPECS grade of at least 4, a Clinical Activity Score of at least 3 and duration under 3 months were recorded in ophthalmopathy patients. Reasons for excluding patients were uncontrolled infection, other autoimmune disease, pregnancy or lactation. V dropped 3 bases and J dropped 1; count of bases not matched to a gene: 15. Germline V CDR1 and CDR2: SGHRS, YFSETQ. The CDR3 is 19 residues long.

The rearrangement joins TRBV5-1 to TRBJ2-3; 9 positions agree with TRBD2. This TCR was recovered from a woman in her thirties or forties with Graves' ophthalmopathy. The sample was blood. CDR3 sequence: CASSSRQAGGRRGTDTQYF. Here the CDR3 DNA reads TGCGCCAGCAGCTCCCGCCAAGCGGGGGGCCGACGGGGCACAGATACGCAGTATTTT.